What follows are 25 T cell receptor beta chains derived from one specimen sequenced in a study of cytomegalovirus exposure and HLA in healthy donors. Both 60 Vbeta primers and 13 Jbeta primers went into the PCR. Method: immunoSEQ multiplex PCR; TCRdb's copy keeps in-frame clones and lacks some. The sample carries about 50,000 clones, around 73% recorded once. The sequenced sample consisted of PBMCs. The receptors here all came from a woman aged 40 to 55 in good health and CMV-seropositive.

V gene TRBV16 combines with J gene TRBJ2-3; D gene uncertain. V was clipped by 0 bases and J by 4 bases, with 2 bases between them. The CDR3 extends over 12 amino acids. CDR1 is KGHSY, CDR2 FQNENV, per germline. CDR3 loop: CASSQSSDTQYF. CDR3 sequence (DNA): TGTGCCAGCAGCCAATCCTCAGATACGCAGTATTTT.

This clone was found once. The rearrangement uses TRBV6-6 and TRBJ1-5; 8 bases match TRBD1. The CDR3 spans 15 residues. Losses at the gene ends were 6 bases for V and 5 bases for J; bases not matched to a gene: 9. The germline CDR1 and CDR2 sequences are MNHNY and SVGAGI (reference sequence). CDR3 in DNA: TGTGCCAGCAGCGCCATTGGACAGGGCGATCAGCCCCAGCATTTT. Protein product: CASSAIGQGDQPQHF.

The chain uses TRBV5-4 and TRBJ1-2; 7 positions match TRBD1. The CDR3 is made up of 13 amino acids. Germline CDR1 SGHNT, CDR2 YYREEE (reference sequence). V dropped 4 bases and J dropped 6; count of bases not matched to a gene: 6. This CDR3 reads CASSVDREDGYTF. Here the CDR3 DNA reads TGTGCCAGCAGCGTTGACAGGGAGGATGGCTACACCTTC. The variable domain in full, completed from reference TRBV5-4 and TRBJ1-2, reads ETGVTQSPTHLIKTRGQQVTLRCSSQSGHNTVSWYQQALGQGPQFIFQYYREEENGRGNFPPRFSGLQFPNYSSELNVNALELDDSALYLCASSVDREDGYTFGSGTRLTVV.

The chain has TRBV6-5 and TRBJ2-7, with TRBD2 matching over 9 bases. V lost 8 bases and J lost 2; bases outside the gene matches: 4. Germline values: CDR1 MNHEY, CDR2 SVGAGI. The CDR3 length is 13 residues. This CDR3 is CASSSGETYEQYF. CDR3 bases: TGTGCCAGCTCTAGCGGGGAGACCTACGAGCAGTACTTC.

The chain recombines TRBV25-1 with TRBJ2-5, with D perhaps TRBD2 (5 bases). The J call could be wrong; TRBJ2-7 is a better fit for the DNA end. Germline CDR1 MGHDK, CDR2 SYGVNS. This CDR3 region has 13 residues. The CDR3: CASSGLRTYEQYF. The CDR3 DNA reads TGTGCCAGCTCGGGATTACGGACCTACGAGCAGTACTTC.

The CDR3 loop is CASSRQLNTEAFF. Written as DNA, the CDR3 is TGTGCCAGCAGTAGACAGCTGAACACTGAAGCTTTCTTT. The chain joins TRBV6-4 to TRBJ1-1, with D perhaps TRBD1 (5 bases). Trimming shortened V by 5 bases and J by 0 bases, and 7 bases separated the two germline ends. CDR3 length: 13 amino acids. In germline, CDR1 is MRHNA, CDR2 SNTAGT.

This chain connects TRBV30 to TRBJ1-5; D gene ambiguous. Germline loops: CDR1 GTSNPN, CDR2 SVGIG (reference sequence). Trimming left V 0 bases short and J 4 bases short, with 10 bases between. The CDR3 runs 14 residues. DNA for the CDR3: TGTGCCTGGAGTGTGGGCCAGTCAAATCAGCCCCAGCATTTT. It specifies CAWSVGQSNQPQHF.

With respect to this clone: Compared with germline, one end of the junction differs, possibly owing to a read error. The chain recombines TRBV7-8 with TRBJ2-2, with D possibly being TRBD1 (6 bases). Germline V lookup: CDR1 SGHVS, CDR2 FQNEAQ. The CDR3 totals 13 residues. The CDR3 DNA follows: TGTGCCAGCAGCATAGCAGGGGCGCAGGAGCTGTTTTTT. Its protein product is CASSIAGAQELFF.

The J gene is TRBJ1-5, the V gene TRBV19, with a tentative D call TRBD1 (5 bases). V lost 7 bases, J lost 4 bases, and 8 bases lay in between. Per the germline V gene, CDR1 is LNHDA and CDR2 is SQIVND (reference sequence). The CDR3 extends over 12 amino acids. The CDR3 DNA reads as TGTGCCAGTACCCAGGGTAATCAGCCCCAGCATTTT. It encodes CASTQGNQPQHF. The full variable domain, completed using reference TRBV19 and TRBJ1-5, is DGGITQSPKYLFRKEGQNVTLSCEQNLNHDAMYWYRQDPGQGLRLIYYSQIVNDFQKGDIAEGYSVSREKKESFPLTVTSAQKNPTAFYLCASTQGNQPQHFGDGTRLSIL.

CDR3 DNA: TGTGCCAGCAGTTTACAGGGGGAGGGCAATCAGCCCCAGCATTTT. Its protein product is CASSLQGEGNQPQHF. This chain links TRBV6-6 with TRBJ1-5; 8 bases match TRBD1. Germline CDR1 is MNHNY and CDR2 is SVGAGI (reference sequence). With V trimmed by 4 bases and J by 2 bases, 4 bases remained unmatched. The CDR3 consists of 15 residues.

This clone was picked up a small number of times. CDR3 amino acids: CAWSVGGRGYTF. CDR3 bases: TGTGCCTGGAGTGTAGGGGGACGGGGCTACACCTTC. This sequence joins TRBV30 and TRBJ1-2, with D tentatively TRBD1 (6 bases). Trimming took off 0 bases at V and 8 bases at J, with 10 bases between the two ends. The CDR3 contains 12 residues. Germline-derived CDR1 and CDR2 are GTSNPN and SVGIG (reference sequence).

The chain is built from TRBV28 and TRBJ2-7, with TRBD2 matching 7 bases. This CDR3 has 13 residues. Germline CDR1 is MDHEN and CDR2 is SYDVKM. After removal of 5 bases from V and 0 bases from J, the junction contained 1 base not matched to a gene. The CDR3 nucleotides are TGTGCCAGCAGTCGGACTAGCTCCTACGAGCAGTACTTC. Protein product: CASSRTSSYEQYF.

The chain combines TRBV29-1 with TRBJ2-5; tentatively, D is TRBD1 (6 bases). The J call may be faulty, since TRBJ2-7 better matches the DNA end. CDR3 size: 13 residues. Germline V gene sequence: CDR1 SQVTM, CDR2 ANQGSEA. CDR3 loop: CSVGLKGDYEQYF. As DNA, the CDR3 is TGCAGCGTTGGGTTGAAGGGGGACTACGAGCAGTACTTC.

The chain joins TRBV5-5 to TRBJ1-1; D gene ambiguous. Germline V CDR1 and CDR2: SGHKS, YYEKEE (reference sequence). Trimming stripped 2 bases from V and 11 bases from J, with 13 bases between. CDR3 size: 12 residues. CDR3 residues: CASSLTGGWAFF. The CDR3 nucleotides are TGTGCCAGCAGCTTAACGGGCGGGTGGGCTTTCTTT.

The gene calls are TRBV5-1 and TRBJ1-1, with TRBD1 identical over 7 bases. The CDR3 contains 15 residues. V lost 5 bases, J lost 4 bases, and 11 bases stayed unmatched. Germline V CDR1 and CDR2: SGHRS, YFSETQ. The CDR3 sequence is CASSEEGAMSTEAFF. For the CDR3, the DNA is TGCGCCAGCAGTGAGGAGGGGGCGATGAGCACTGAAGCTTTCTTT.

The chain uses TRBV6-6 and TRBJ1-5; maybe TRBD1 (6 bases). The CDR3 is made up of 14 amino acids. V was shortened by 8 bases and J by 7 bases, with 18 bases between the two germline ends. CDR1 is MNHNY and CDR2 is SVGAGI in the germline V gene (reference sequence). The CDR3 protein is CASSTTGLEQPQHF. CDR3 bases: TGTGCCAGCTCGACCACAGGGTTGGAGCAGCCCCAGCATTTT.

The chain has TRBV7-9 and TRBJ2-7; 7 nucleotides match TRBD1. Germline values: CDR1 SEHNR, CDR2 FQNEAQ (reference sequence). This CDR3 comprises 14 residues. J lost 0 bases, V lost 6 bases, and 5 bases had no gene match. This CDR3 is CASRSGQSSYEQYF. In DNA, the CDR3 is TGTGCCAGCAGATCGGGACAGAGCTCCTACGAGCAGTACTTC.

The V call is TRBV6-6, the J call TRBJ1-2; 7 bases match TRBD1. The CDR3 is 13 residues long. J gave up 8 bases and V 6 bases, and 9 bases lay outside the gene matches. Germline V gene sequence: CDR1 MNHNY, CDR2 SVGAGI (reference sequence). The CDR3 bases are TGTGCCAGCAGCACAGACAGGGAGCGCGGCTACACCTTC. The encoded protein is CASSTDRERGYTF.

The chain joins TRBV15 to TRBJ1-5; 7 bases map to TRBD1. The CDR3 totals 15 residues. V was clipped by 5 bases and J by 2 bases; unmatched bases: 6. Germline V lookup: CDR1 LNHNV, CDR2 YYDKDF (reference sequence). As DNA, the CDR3 is TGTGCCACCAGCGACGACAGGGTCCGCAATCAGCCCCAGCATTTT. Translated: CATSDDRVRNQPQHF.

This clone has just one count. V usage is TRBV19 and J usage is TRBJ2-3, with 10 bases matching TRBD2. Germline assignment: CDR1 LNHDA and CDR2 SQIVND (reference sequence). The trim removed 5 bases at V and 4 bases at J, leaving 6 bases unmatched. The CDR3 is 15 amino acids. The DNA of the CDR3 is TGTGCCAGTAGTTCTAGCGGGGGAACGGCAGATACGCAGTATTTT. Translating gives CASSSSGGTADTQYF.

V usage is TRBV7-6 and J usage is TRBJ2-6, with no clear D. The length of the CDR3 is 14 residues. V was clipped by 7 bases and J by 0 bases, with 7 bases between them. Germline V gives CDR1 SGHVS, CDR2 FNYEAQ. The CDR3 DNA sequence: TGTGCCAGCACCGGGTCCTCTGGGGCCAACGTCCTGACTTTC. It specifies CASTGSSGANVLTF.

This chain joins TRBV6-5 and TRBJ1-5, with 9 nucleotides matching TRBD1. V was clipped by 6 bases and J by 7 bases; unmatched bases: 10. There are 15 residues in the CDR3. Germline CDR1 is MNHEY and CDR2 is SVGAGI. CDR3 sequence reads: CASRSTGTGYQPQHF. Written as DNA, the CDR3 is TGTGCCAGCAGAAGCACCGGGACAGGGTACCAGCCCCAGCATTTT.

The chain joins TRBV5-1 to TRBJ2-7, with 8 bases identical to TRBD2. The junction had 8 bases not matched to a gene; V was cut back by 3 bases and J by 3 bases. Germline CDR1 reads SGHRS; CDR2 reads YFSETQ. The CDR3 runs to 15 residues. CDR3 sequence reads: CASSSDPGGIYEQYF. CDR3 DNA: TGCGCCAGCAGCTCGGACCCGGGGGGGATCTACGAGCAGTACTTC.

The chain links TRBV6-1 to TRBJ1-3; D possibly corresponds to TRBD1 (6 bases). Germline lookup yields CDR1 MNHNS and CDR2 SASEGT. The CDR3 has 15 amino acids. V shed 11 bases and J shed 0 bases, with 17 bases lying between them. In DNA, the CDR3 is TGTGCCTCTAGCACCAGGGGCATCTCTGGAAACACCATATATTTT. It is translated as CASSTRGISGNTIYF.

The chain carries TRBV4-2 and TRBJ2-1; TRBD2 might be the D (7 bases). The CDR3 is 13 residues long. CDR1 LGHNA and CDR2 YNFKEQ come from the germline V gene. The ends were cut back, 4 bases at V and 6 bases at J, with 10 bases in the middle. The DNA of the CDR3 is TGTGCCAGCAGCCGGGGGGGCCGCAATGAGCAGTTCTTC. Translation gives CASSRGGRNEQFF.